This entry lists 21 T cell receptor beta chains sequenced from one sample in a study of cytomegalovirus exposure and HLA in healthy donors. Repertoires were generated with immunoSEQ multiplex PCR, while TCRdb's copy carries only in-frame clones and drops some. The repertoire holds 100,000 to 150,000 clones, with roughly 89% as singletons. Sequenced sample: PBMCs. The source is a woman younger than 35 in good health and CMV-seronegative.

The rearrangement joins TRBV7-9 to TRBJ1-2; TRBD1 agrees at 8 bases. This CDR3 region has 13 residues. Germline V CDR1 and CDR2: SEHNR, FQNEAQ (reference sequence). The V segment lost 5 bases and the J segment 6 bases; nucleotides outside the gene matches: 5. The CDR3 protein is CASSPQGANGYTF. The DNA for the CDR3 is TGTGCCAGCAGCCCTCAGGGGGCCAATGGCTACACCTTC.

This clone was found a few times. The genes are TRBV11-2 and TRBJ1-5, with D maybe TRBD1 (6 bases). V was clipped by 5 bases and J by 1 base, with 12 bases between them. Germline V CDR1 and CDR2: SGHAT, FQNNGV. The CDR3 extends over 15 amino acids. CDR3 sequence reads: CASSEQGLSNQPQHF. CDR3 coding DNA: TGTGCCAGCAGCGAACAGGGTTTGAGCAATCAGCCCCAGCATTTT.

This chain links TRBV6-1 with TRBJ2-2; D is ambiguous. CDR1 is MNHNS and CDR2 is SASEGT in the germline V gene. The CDR3 extends over 13 amino acids. The ends were cut back, 5 bases at V and 1 base at J, with 5 bases in the middle. CDR3 nucleotides: TGTGCCAGCAGTAGACAGAACACCGGGGAGCTGTTTTTT. It encodes CASSRQNTGELFF.

V usage is TRBV11-2 and J usage is TRBJ2-1, with D unresolved. CDR3 length: 12 amino acids. Trimming stripped 5 bases from V and 3 bases from J, with 5 bases between. Germline V lookup: CDR1 SGHAT, CDR2 FQNNGV. CDR3 nucleotides: TGTGCCAGCAGCGCAGACTACAATGAGCAGTTCTTC. Its translation is CASSADYNEQFF.

The chain carries TRBV5-6 and TRBJ1-4, with D unclear. The V gene's germline CDR1 is SGHDT and CDR2 YYEEEE. The CDR3 has 15 residues. V dropped 1 base and J dropped 7 bases, with 14 bases sitting between them. The CDR3 reads CASSLWNGIGEKLFF. For the CDR3, the DNA is TGTGCCAGCAGCTTGTGGAACGGGATCGGTGAAAAACTGTTTTTT.

This chain links TRBV6-5 with TRBJ1-1, with TRBD1 as a possible D gene (6 bases). Looked up from germline, CDR1 is MNHEY and CDR2 is SVGAGI. The CDR3 has 13 amino acids. V gave up 6 bases and J gave up 1 base, with 9 bases separating them. CDR3: CASSPQGNTEAFF. CDR3 sequence (DNA): TGTGCCAGCAGCCCACAGGGGAACACTGAAGCTTTCTTT.

The CDR3 nucleotides are TGTGCCAGCAGCTCGGCGGAGCAGACCCAGTACTTC. Translated: CASSSAEQTQYF. This sequence joins TRBV6-5 and TRBJ2-5; D is undetermined. Germline values: CDR1 MNHEY, CDR2 SVGAGI. V dropped 6 bases and J dropped 6 bases, with 11 bases sitting between them. This CDR3 spans 12 amino acids.

V gene TRBV29-1 combines with J gene TRBJ2-2; 9 nucleotides match TRBD1. This CDR3 has 15 amino acids. With 1 base clipped from V and 8 bases from J, the junction kept 8 bases outside the gene matches. The germline V gene has CDR1 SQVTM and CDR2 ANQGSEA. The CDR3 protein is CSVEAGTGTTGELFF. The CDR3 nucleotides read TGCAGCGTTGAAGCTGGGACAGGGACTACTGGGGAGCTGTTTTTT.

The chain links TRBV9 to TRBJ2-1, with TRBD2 identical over 14 bases. The CDR3 sequence is 17 residues long. V gave up 4 bases and J gave up 0 bases; unmatched junction bases: 3. Germline-derived CDR1 and CDR2 are SGDLS and YYNGEE. The CDR3 reads CASSWGLAGASYNEQFF. The CDR3 DNA sequence: TGTGCCAGCAGCTGGGGACTAGCGGGGGCCTCCTACAATGAGCAGTTCTTC.

The V call is TRBV10-2, the J call TRBJ2-1; the match to TRBD1 covers 7 bases. J lost 0 bases, V lost 6 bases, and 5 bases had no gene match. The CDR3 has 15 amino acids. Germline lookup yields CDR1 WSHSY and CDR2 SAAADI. CDR3 DNA: TGCGCCAGCAGCCGGACAGGAGGCTCCTACAATGAGCAGTTCTTC. The encoded protein is CASSRTGGSYNEQFF.

The genes are TRBV7-7 and TRBJ1-4, with 9 bases that match TRBD1. CDR1 and CDR2 (germline): SSHAT, FNYEAQ (reference sequence). V shed 5 bases and J 2 bases; nucleotides not matched to a gene: 9. The CDR3 length is 17 residues. CDR3 bases: TGTGCCAGCAGCCCGCGGGACAGGGAGTGGACTAATGAAAAACTGTTTTTT. It codes for CASSPRDREWTNEKLFF.

The genes are TRBV5-1 and TRBJ2-1; D unclear. The V gene's germline CDR1 is SGHRS and CDR2 YFSETQ. V lost 1 base and J lost 5, with 13 bases in between. This CDR3 comprises 15 residues. The chain's CDR3 is CASSLMAPTDNEQFF. CDR3 DNA: TGCGCCAGCAGCTTGATGGCACCAACCGACAATGAGCAGTTCTTC.

The chain links TRBV6-1 to TRBJ1-2; 8 nucleotides match TRBD1. The CDR3 has 16 amino acids. The V and J ends lost 2 bases and 4 bases, in that order; junction bases with no gene match: 9. CDR1 is MNHNS, CDR2 SASEGT, per germline. CDR3 DNA: TGTGCCAGCAGTGAATTCGGACAGGGTAGTTCCTATGGCTACACCTTC. Translating it yields CASSEFGQGSSYGYTF.

This clone was counted once. V is TRBV6-5 and J is TRBJ1-5, with D unresolved. Per germline, CDR1 MNHEY and CDR2 SVGAGI. The CDR3 covers 14 residues. The germline V and J ends were trimmed by 6 bases and 5 bases, with 14 bases remaining between them. CDR3 sequence (DNA): TGTGCCAGCAGATCGGTGCTATTCGATCAGCCCCAGCATTTT. Its protein product is CASRSVLFDQPQHF.

This sequence joins TRBV28 and TRBJ2-4; a weak D match, TRBD2 (5 bases). This CDR3 has 15 residues. V lost 6 bases and J lost 2, with 14 bases in between. CDR1 and CDR2 from the germline V gene are MDHEN and SYDVKM. The CDR3 loop is CASRTTRGSKNIQYF. As DNA, the CDR3 is TGTGCCAGCAGAACGACACGAGGGTCCAAAAACATTCAGTACTTC.

V is TRBV7-2 and J is TRBJ1-5, with D uncertain. Germline V gives CDR1 SGHTA, CDR2 FQGNSA. V was shortened by 1 base and J by 5 bases, with 9 bases between the two germline ends. This CDR3 comprises 14 residues. The CDR3 DNA sequence: TGTGCCAGCAGCTTAGGCAGTTTTGATCAGCCCCAGCATTTT. Translating gives CASSLGSFDQPQHF.

V is TRBV6-1 and J is TRBJ1-5, with a tentative D call TRBD1 (5 bases). V was cut by 11 bases and J by 9 bases, with 20 bases left in between. The CDR3 length is 13 residues. From germline, CDR1 is MNHNS and CDR2 SASEGT. In DNA, the CDR3 is TGTGCCGCCAAGATGGGGCCTAGGGGGCCCCAGCATTTT. This sequence encodes CAAKMGPRGPQHF.

The CDR3 reads CASRTTGAIYNEQFF. The CDR3 nucleotides read TGCGCCAGCAGGACCACAGGAGCGATCTACAATGAGCAGTTCTTC. The gene calls are TRBV10-2 and TRBJ2-1, with TRBD1 as a possible D gene (5 bases). This CDR3 region has 15 residues. The V end was cut by 6 bases, the J end by 3 bases, with 15 bases between. Germline CDR1 WSHSY, CDR2 SAAADI.

The gene calls are TRBV29-1 and TRBJ2-1; 8 bases are shared with TRBD2. The CDR3 is 17 amino acids. CDR1 and CDR2 (germline): SQVTM, ANQGSEA. V shed 5 bases, J shed 5 bases, and the junction held 17 bases outside the gene matches. CDR3 sequence (DNA): TGCAGCGTTCCAAATGTCAGACTAGCGAATCCAAACAATGAGCAGTTCTTC. Protein product: CSVPNVRLANPNNEQFF.

The chain is built from TRBV28 and TRBJ1-3; no reliable D call. Trimming left V 6 bases short and J 0 bases short, with 9 bases between. Germline lookup yields CDR1 MDHEN and CDR2 SYDVKM. This CDR3 comprises 14 residues. CDR3 DNA sequence: TGTGCCAGCAGCAGTGAAACCTCTGGAAACACCATATATTTT. Encoded protein: CASSSETSGNTIYF.

The genes are TRBV6-5 and TRBJ1-1; possibly TRBD1 for D (6 bases). Trimming cost V 2 bases and J 2 bases, with 9 bases left between them. CDR1 and CDR2 (germline): MNHEY, SVGAGI. This CDR3 comprises 14 residues. The CDR3 nucleotides read TGTGCCAGCAGTTACATCAGGGGTAACACTGAAGCTTTCTTT. The encoded protein is CASSYIRGNTEAFF.